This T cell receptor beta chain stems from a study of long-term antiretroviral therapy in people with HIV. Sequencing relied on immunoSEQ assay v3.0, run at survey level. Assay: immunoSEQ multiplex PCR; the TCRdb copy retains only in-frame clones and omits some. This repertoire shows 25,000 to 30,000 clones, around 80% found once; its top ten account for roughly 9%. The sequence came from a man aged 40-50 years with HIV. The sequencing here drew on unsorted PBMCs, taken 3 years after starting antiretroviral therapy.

The CDR3 here is CASLGRGLYEQYF. The CDR3 DNA is TGTGCCTCTCTTGGTAGGGGCCTCTACGAGCAGTACTTC. V and J are TRBV30 and TRBJ2-7; tentative D call: TRBD1 (5 bases). The CDR3 is 13 residues long. CDR1 is GTSNPN, CDR2 SVGIG, per germline (reference sequence). V lost 7 bases and J 3 bases, leaving 16 bases between the germline ends.